Listed here is a single T cell receptor (beta chain). These data are taken from a study of blood T cell repertoires in COVID-19. Study overall: Some COVID-19 samples were acute and others convalescent; all came from the United States, Italy and Spain. In each case, the material was cDNA or gDNA derived from T cells, B-cell-depleted T cells, or PBMCs.

Original processing notes: Reference gene primer amplification gave nucleated cell count estimates. The assay was immunoSEQ multiplex PCR, and TCRdb's table has in-frame clones only and misses some. Clone size and V and J calls were adopted from that table, with D and trimming inferred from the DNA. The sample lists around 250,000 clones; about 88% were seen once. Trimming stripped 8 bases from V and 8 bases from J, with 16 bases between. Looked up from germline, CDR1 is MNHEY and CDR2 is SVGAGI. The length of the CDR3 is 14 residues. The sequence derives from a man aged 18 to 29 with active or convalescent COVID-19. Material: peripheral blood. The chain joins TRBV6-5 to TRBJ1-6, with D uncertain. The CDR3 protein is CASSFHPRDSPLHF. CDR3 nucleotide sequence: TGTGCCAGCTCCTTCCACCCCCGGGATTCACCCCTCCACTTT.